Detailed here is one TCR beta chain. The germline V gene has CDR1 SNHLY and CDR2 FYNNEI. CDR3 length: 13 amino acids. Trimming left V 7 bases short and J 8 bases short, with 14 bases between. Time point here: blood 4 weeks post-SBRT, at nephrectomy. Treatment denoted: 15 Gy SBRT to primary tumor, nephrectomy 4 weeks later. Nephrectomy followed 15 Gy stereotactic body radiation by 4 weeks. The tumor was a clear cell renal cell carcinoma. The data were obtained in a study of radiation and T cells in renal cell carcinoma. Here immunoSEQ multiplex PCR was the method, and the copy in TCRdb shows in-frame clones only, minus some. The data contain approximately 150,000 clones, 75% to 90% of them singletons.

The origin of this receptor is a woman aged 45-60 years with renal cell carcinoma. The rearrangement joins TRBV2 to TRBJ1-4; D is undetermined. The sample was blood, taken from a patient whose treatment included radiotherapy and nephrectomy. In nucleotides, the CDR3 is TGTGCCAGCAATAGAGGAGGCCACGAAAAACTGTTTTTT. Its protein is CASNRGGHEKLFF. The full variable domain, rest sourced from reference TRBV2 and TRBJ1-4, is EPEVTQTPSHQVTQMGQEVILRCVPISNHLYFYWYRQILGQKVEFLVSFYNNEISEKSEIFDDQFSVERPDGSNFTLKIRSTKLEDSAMYFCASNRGGHEKLFFGSGTQLSVL.